Below are 21 T cell receptor beta chains sequenced from a single sample in a study of identical twins. A single record per CDR3 protein comes from TCRdb applying MiXCR to the 5' RACE reads. The table records hundreds of thousands of distinct CDR3 sequences, about 24% of them present only once. The same data also went into a second study, on T cells expressing NK-cell markers.

Sequenced sample: CD4+ T cells sorted from blood. The receptor set was obtained from a woman between 18 and 29 years old in good health.

For the CDR3, the DNA is TGTGCCAGCGGGACAGGTAGAGGCGAGCAGTACTTC. This sequence encodes CASGTGRGEQYF. The V gene is TRBV19, the J gene TRBJ2-7, with 8 bases aligning to TRBD1. CDR3 length: 12 amino acids. V was clipped by 9 bases and J by 6 bases; unmatched bases: 7. The germline gives CDR1 LNHDA, CDR2 SQIVND (reference sequence).

This clonotype has more than one count but fewer than ten. The chain links TRBV12-3 or TRBV12-4 to TRBJ2-3; no clear D. CDR3 length: 13 amino acids. V dropped 6 bases and J dropped 0 bases, with 7 bases sitting between them. The CDR3 loop reads CASREDSTDTQYF. The DNA of the CDR3 is TGTGCCAGCAGAGAGGATAGCACAGATACGCAGTATTTT.

For the CDR3, the DNA is TGTGCCAGCAGCCCCGACAGGGAGGGTCGCACCTTC. Encoded protein: CASSPDREGRTF. This chain uses TRBV11-3 with TRBJ1-2; the match to TRBD1 covers 7 bases. With V trimmed by 5 bases and J by 13 bases, 10 bases remained unmatched. Germline lookup yields CDR1 SGHNT and CDR2 YENEEA. The CDR3 has 12 amino acids. Full variable domain (outside the CDR3, taken from reference TRBV11-3 and TRBJ1-2): EAGVVQSPRYKIIEKKQPVAFWCNPISGHNTLYWYLQNLGQGPELLIRYENEEAVDDSQLPKDRFSAERLKGVDSTLKIQPAELGDSAVYLCASSPDREGRTFGSGTRLTVV.

This clonotype was counted a few times. The chain recombines TRBV7-6 with TRBJ2-5; D gene uncertain. The V gene lost 1 base and the J gene lost 4 bases, with 10 bases spanning the gap. CDR3 length: 14 amino acids. Germline V gives CDR1 SGHVS, CDR2 FNYEAQ. The chain's CDR3 is CASSLGVPPETQYF. The CDR3, as DNA: TGTGCCAGCAGCTTAGGAGTTCCGCCAGAGACCCAGTACTTC. Filled out from reference TRBV7-6 and TRBJ2-5, the complete variable domain reads GAGVSQSPRYKVTKRGQDVALRCDPISGHVSLYWYRQALGQGPEFLTYFNYEAQQDKSGLPNDRFSAERPEGSISTLTIQRTEQRDSAMYRCASSLGVPPETQYFGPGTRLLVL.

The chain combines TRBV7-9 with TRBJ2-3; D is perhaps TRBD1 or TRBD2 (5 bases each). CDR3 size: 17 residues. Trimming cost V 3 bases and J 3 bases, with 19 bases left between them. Per germline, CDR1 SEHNR and CDR2 FQNEAQ (reference sequence). In nucleotides, the CDR3 is TGTGCCAGCAGCTTTTCTCCCGGGACCGAATATACAGATACGCAGTATTTT. Its translation is CASSFSPGTEYTDTQYF.

The J gene is TRBJ1-6, the V gene TRBV5-1; possibly TRBD1 for D (5 bases). Germline lookup yields CDR1 SGHRS and CDR2 YFSETQ. Trimming took 5 bases from V and 6 from J, leaving 12 bases between them. This CDR3 is 14 amino acids long. CDR3 DNA: TGCGCCAGCAGTCAATTCCAGGGTAATTCACCCCTCCACTTT. Translation: CASSQFQGNSPLHF.

The chain carries TRBV6-1 and TRBJ2-3, with no clear D. Trimming removed 8 bases from V and 4 bases from J, with 22 bases in between. The CDR3 has 16 amino acids. The germline CDR1 and CDR2 sequences are MNHNS and SASEGT. CDR3: CASSMVLHRISDTQYF. The DNA for the CDR3 is TGTGCCAGCTCCATGGTTCTCCACCGTATTTCAGATACGCAGTATTTT.

This rearrangement joins TRBV5-1 to TRBJ1-4; D is possibly TRBD1 (5 bases). The germline gives CDR1 SGHRS, CDR2 YFSETQ. The CDR3 contains 15 residues. V gave up 4 bases and J gave up 7 bases, with 17 bases separating them. The CDR3 spells CASSPPRGKGEKLFF. CDR3 DNA sequence: TGCGCCAGCAGCCCCCCGAGGGGAAAAGGTGAAAAACTGTTTTTT.

Many counts were recorded for this clonotype. This rearrangement joins TRBV5-1 to TRBJ1-1; unclear D gene. Looked up from germline, CDR1 is SGHRS and CDR2 is YFSETQ. The CDR3 loop spans 14 amino acids. Between the trimmed V and J ends, which lost 0 bases and 4 bases, there was a span of 10 bases. CDR3 amino acids: CASSLEGRTTEAFF. The CDR3 DNA is TGCGCCAGCAGCTTGGAAGGGAGAACCACTGAAGCTTTCTTT.

V gene TRBV6-4 combines with J gene TRBJ1-2; 7 bases agree with TRBD1. The ends lost 6 bases at V and 2 bases at J; junction bases unmatched: 6. Germline V gene lookup returns CDR1 MRHNA and CDR2 SNTAGT. There are 14 residues in the CDR3. The CDR3 sequence is CASRTSTGNYGYTF. As DNA, the CDR3 is TGTGCCAGCAGAACTTCGACAGGGAACTATGGCTACACCTTC.

This clonotype was seen only a few times. The chain combines TRBV3-1 with TRBJ1-1; no reliable D call. The CDR3 runs 13 residues. The V end lost 1 base, the J end lost 2 bases, and 5 bases lay between the germline ends. The germline CDR1 and CDR2 sequences are LGHDT and YNNKEL (reference sequence). This chain's CDR3 is CASSQVINTEAFF. The CDR3, as DNA: TGTGCCAGCAGCCAAGTTATCAACACTGAAGCTTTCTTT.

This clonotype was observed a handful of times. CDR3 nucleotide sequence: TGTGCCAGCAGCGGGGGCGGTAGCAATCAGCCCCAGCATTTT. It codes for CASSGGGSNQPQHF. The V and J genes are TRBV5-6 and TRBJ1-5, with a weak D call TRBD1 (6 bases). Germline CDR1 and CDR2: SGHDT and YYEEEE. V was shortened by 4 bases and J by 0 bases, with 8 bases between the two germline ends. This CDR3 is 14 amino acids long.

The chain recombines TRBV11-2 with TRBJ2-7, with 9 bases aligning to TRBD2. Germline lookup yields CDR1 SGHAT and CDR2 FQNNGV. The J segment lost 4 bases and the V segment lost 2 bases, leaving 12 bases of the junction unmatched. The CDR3 has 17 amino acids. CDR3: CASSLTWVAGARYEQYF. In DNA, the CDR3 is TGTGCCAGCAGCTTAACATGGGTAGCGGGGGCTCGGTACGAGCAGTACTTC.

In nucleotides, the CDR3 is TGTGCCAGCAGCTGGGGGACAGCAGATACGCAGTATTTT. Amino acid sequence: CASSWGTADTQYF. The chain employs TRBV5-6 and TRBJ2-3; TRBD1 aligns across 7 bases. The CDR3 is 13 amino acids. V shed 3 bases and J 4 bases; nucleotides not matched to a gene: 2. Germline values: CDR1 SGHDT, CDR2 YYEEEE.

V is TRBV20-1 and J is TRBJ2-2; TRBD1 matches 7 bases. The CDR3 sequence is 15 residues long. V trimming: 3 bases; J trimming: 0 bases; junction bases outside the gene matches: 4. CDR1 and CDR2 (germline): DFQATT, SNEGSKA (reference sequence). Here the CDR3 DNA reads TGCAGTGCTAGGGGTGGACAGGCGAACACCGGGGAGCTGTTTTTT. Protein: CSARGGQANTGELFF.

As to this clonotype: Germline and junction disagree at one end, which may indicate a read error. V and J are TRBV12-3 or TRBV12-4 and TRBJ1-4; D is ambiguous. The CDR3 length is 14 residues. CDR3 region: CASRLSQLNEKLFF. CDR3 sequence (DNA): TGTGCCAGCCGTTTAAGCCAGCTTAATGAAAAACTGTTTTTT.

This clonotype was picked up many times. Written as DNA, the CDR3 is TGTGCCAGCAGCTTATTCGCAGGGCCCCACGAGCAGTACTTC. It yields the protein CASSLFAGPHEQYF. V is TRBV7-2 and J is TRBJ2-7; D perhaps matches TRBD1 (5 bases). Trimming left V 2 bases short and J 5 bases short, with 13 bases between. CDR1 and CDR2 from the germline V gene are SGHTA and FQGNSA. The CDR3 loop spans 14 amino acids.

The rearrangement joins TRBV12-3 or TRBV12-4 to TRBJ2-1, with 8 bases fitting TRBD2. V shed 0 bases, J shed 6 bases, and the junction held 7 bases outside the gene matches. The length of the CDR3 is 16 residues. Here the CDR3 reads CASSLAELAVGNEQFF. Here the CDR3 DNA reads TGTGCCAGCAGTTTAGCCGAACTAGCGGTTGGCAATGAGCAGTTCTTC.

This clonotype was observed a handful of times. This rearrangement joins TRBV29-1 to TRBJ1-1, with D possibly being TRBD1 (6 bases). CDR1 is SQVTM, CDR2 ANQGSEA, per germline. This CDR3 comprises 10 residues. Between the trimmed V and J ends, which lost 8 bases and 6 bases, there was a span of 10 bases. CDR3 in amino acids: CSPGAPEAFF. The CDR3 DNA reads TGCAGCCCGGGGGCCCCTGAAGCTTTCTTT.

This clonotype was seen many times. In DNA form, the CDR3 reads TGCAGTGCTACTAGCGGGAGGGGGTACAATGAGCAGTTCTTC. This codes for CSATSGRGYNEQFF. The chain uses TRBV20-1 and TRBJ2-1; 12 bases align to TRBD2. The CDR3 loop spans 14 amino acids. The germline CDR1 and CDR2 sequences are DFQATT and SNEGSKA (reference sequence). With 4 bases clipped from V and 4 bases from J, the junction kept 2 bases outside the gene matches.

This chain joins TRBV2 and TRBJ2-3, with D unresolved. The CDR3 has 11 residues. V was cut by 6 bases and J by 6 bases, with 7 bases left in between. CDR1 SNHLY and CDR2 FYNNEI come from the germline V gene. CDR3 nucleotide sequence: TGTGCCAGCAGGACTTGGGATACGCAGTATTTT. The encoded protein is CASRTWDTQYF.